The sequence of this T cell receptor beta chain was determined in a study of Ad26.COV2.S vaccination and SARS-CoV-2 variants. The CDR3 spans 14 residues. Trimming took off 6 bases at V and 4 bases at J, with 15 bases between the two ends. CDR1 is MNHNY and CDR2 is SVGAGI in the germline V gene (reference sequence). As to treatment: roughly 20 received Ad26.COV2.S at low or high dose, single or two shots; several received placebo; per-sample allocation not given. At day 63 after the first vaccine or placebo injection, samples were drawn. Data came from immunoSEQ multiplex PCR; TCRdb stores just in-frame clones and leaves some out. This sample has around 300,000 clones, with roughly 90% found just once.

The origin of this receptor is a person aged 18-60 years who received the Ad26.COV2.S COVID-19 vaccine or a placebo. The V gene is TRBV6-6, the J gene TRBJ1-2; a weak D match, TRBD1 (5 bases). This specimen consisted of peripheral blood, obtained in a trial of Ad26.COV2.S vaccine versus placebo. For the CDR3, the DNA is TGTGCCAGCAGGTCCGCAGGGTTTCCCTATGGCTACACCTTC. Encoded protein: CASRSAGFPYGYTF.